This T cell receptor (beta chain) was profiled in a study of T cell responses to AZD1222 COVID-19 vaccine (dated by TCRdb to the early 2020s). In terms of the full investigation: A total of just over 230 trial participants underwent TCR sequencing, of whom about 210 received two doses of AZD1222 and 26 received two doses of the MenACWY control vaccine. Trial participants were enrolled into age subgroups of 18-55, 56-69 and 70-plus years, which contained around 140, 26 and 57 TCR-sequenced participants, respectively.

The CDR3 spans 12 residues, from the cysteine through the phenylalanine. Left in the record is the CDR3 DNA by itself, 36 bases read in frame from the first base. V loses 9 bases of germline sequence and J loses 8 bases, and the interval between the two ends is 14 bases. Sequences LGHDT (CDR1) and YNNKEL (CDR2) are obtained from the germline V gene (reference sequence). The paper's findings and limits, for the study overall: No day 14 peak-response samples were available, so repertoires were characterized only after the peak T cell response. Conclusions about previously exposed vaccinees are limited because only five to seven AZD1222 recipients were SARS-CoV-2 seropositive at baseline. In the small 56-69-year group, the increase in depth fell short of significance, most likely because of low power. Reportedly, almost half of the unique spike-specific TCRs recognized epitopes lying outside the regions that are mutated in the B.1.351 and B.1.1.7 variants. The whole spike protein was spanned by vaccine-associated CD4 TCRs, and dominant responses were seen in regions 160-218 and 743-854. Participants were mostly white British and included more females than males, and it was suggested by the authors that clonal diversity may have been underestimated. After two AZD1222 doses, spike-specific TCR breadth and depth were significantly higher than at day 0 and than in MenACWY recipients.

The time point label corresponds to: about 28 days (+/-7) after the second vaccine dose. The meaning of the sample's treatment or condition label: meningococcal conjugate vaccine given as trial control. Vaccinee samples were obtained from the UK trials COV001 and COV002, which included a single-blind randomized controlled phase 2/3 trial of AZD1222 (ChAdOx1 nCoV-19) in healthy adults. For TCRbeta chain sequencing, PBMC samples from trial participants were taken at day 0 and at day 28 after the second dose. Comments on this clone: This receptor's antigen is unknown. Nothing much larger sits one base from this clone, and base qualities are not available.

The CDR3 regions of human TCRbeta chains were analyzed by immunosequencing. Per the source publication's procedure: TCRs in the repertoires were compared against a reference library of SARS-CoV-2-specific TCRs that had been generated with the MIRA antigen-specificity platform. Breadth meant the fraction of unique TCRs that were SARS-CoV-2-associated, whereas depth meant the fraction of total T cells that were SARS-CoV-2-associated. Using the MIRA data, each spike-specific TCR was assigned both to the spike region to which the TCR was reactive and to a CD4 or CD8 class. Log10-transformed breadth and depth values were compared by one-way ANOVA with Sidak's multiple comparisons tests. Sourced from immuneACCESS, this table was stored by TCRdb with only in-frame sequences that have V and J called. A share of the clones is absent; for the studies checked, an unresolved V gene accounts for under half, and the remainder has no known explanation. The V and J calls and clone size come from that table; D and trimming were worked out from the DNA. This sample has 200,000 to 250,000 clones in its table, and around 94% of those were observed once. Around 1.7% of the sample belongs to the ten largest clones.

The starting material was peripheral blood, obtained 28 days after the second dose of the MenACWY control vaccine. The clonotype comes from an adult who received the MenACWY meningococcal vaccine as a control. The chain links TRBV3-1 (or the pseudogene TRBV3-2) with TRBJ2-1; no D gene call is confident. CDR3 protein: CASGQMADEQFF. The nucleotide sequence is TGTGCCAGTGGTCAGATGGCGGATGAGCAGTTCTTC.